The following is a T cell receptor (beta chain) sequence with its context. This sample stems from a study of blood T cell repertoires in COVID-19. Overall study: The origin of the acute and convalescent COVID-19 samples was the United States, Italy and Spain. PBMCs, B-cell-depleted T cells, or T cells were the source of the cDNA or gDNA that made up the material.

In the authors' workflow: Counts of nucleated cells, estimated from reference gene primer amplification, were obtained. Using immunoSEQ multiplex PCR, the repertoire was profiled, and TCRdb retains in-frame clones only, with some absent. That table furnishes V, J and clone size, whereas the DNA furnished D and trimming. The data hold about 74,000 clones, with 70% to 90% observed a single time. The CDR3 has 15 residues. Deletions cut 3 bases from V and 1 base from J, with 11 bases between. CDR1 is LNHDA, CDR2 SQIVND, per germline (reference sequence). The J gene is TRBJ2-3, the V gene TRBV19, with a tentative D call TRBD2 (6 bases). The sequenced sample was peripheral blood. This TCR was recovered from a man between 65 and 80 years old with acute or convalescent COVID-19. CDR3 DNA: TGTGCCAGTAGTATCCCCGGGAGAGGCACAGATACGCAGTATTTT. Translation: CASSIPGRGTDTQYF.